This is a list of T cell receptor beta chains from one sample in a study of long-term antiretroviral therapy in people with HIV. Data came from immunoSEQ multiplex PCR; TCRdb stores just in-frame clones and leaves some out. The sample has tens of thousands of clones, 70% to 90% seen once. The sample was unsorted PBMCs, taken 1.8 years before starting antiretroviral therapy. These receptors all come from a woman between 25 and 40 years old with HIV. Both conserved end residues are part of each CDR3. D genes are given only for firm matches. Some rows mark clone size as missing; the rest say once, few, many or name a class of expanded clone.

TRBV7-3,NA,TRBJ1-1,NA,TGTGCCAGCAGCTTAGACCCCCAGGGGACCACTGAAGCTTTCTTT,CASSLDPQGTTEAFF
TRBV5-1,TRBD1,TRBJ2-7,NA,TGCGCCAGCAGCTTGATCGGGACAGGAGCCTACGAGCAGTACTTC,CASSLIGTGAYEQYF
TRBV9,NA,TRBJ2-7,NA,TGTGCCAGCTCGAGAGCCGGGACTCCCGGCGCCGAGCAGTACTTC,CASSRAGTPGAEQYF
TRBV28,NA,TRBJ2-7,NA,TGTGCCAGCAGTTTTAAACCGGGCGGAGGGGGGGTGTACGAGCAGTACTTC,CASSFKPGGGGVYEQYF
TRBV25-1,TRBD1,TRBJ1-2,NA,TGTGCCAGCAGGAGGGACAGACATGGCTACACCTTC,CASRRDRHGYTF
TRBV5-1,NA,TRBJ1-1,NA,TGCGCCAGCAGCCTGGACTCGGGGATCACTGAAGCTTTCTTT,CASSLDSGITEAFF
TRBV11-2,NA,TRBJ2-1,NA,TGTGCCAGCGGATCGACATTGAGGAATGAGCAGTTCTTC,CASGSTLRNEQFF
TRBV15,NA,TRBJ2-7,once,TGTGCCACCAGCAGAATTGCCCTCGAGCAGTACTTC,CATSRIALEQYF
TRBV5-1,NA,TRBJ1-3,NA,TGCGCCAGCAGCCCGGACTTTATGGGCTCTGGAAACACCATATATTTT,CASSPDFMGSGNTIYF
TRBV27,NA,TRBJ2-2,few,TGTGCCAGCAGTCCCCTGAACACCGGGGAGCTGTTTTTT,CASSPLNTGELFF
TRBV18,NA,TRBJ2-5,NA,TGTGCCAGCTCACCCCGGGGATGGAGCGCCGGGGAAGAGACCCAGTACTTC,CASSPRGWSAGEETQYF
TRBV14,NA,TRBJ2-3,NA,TGTGCCAGCAGCCGGGACAGCACAGATACGCAGTATTTT,CASSRDSTDTQYF
TRBV5-1,NA,TRBJ1-6,NA,TGCGCCAGCAGCTTGGGAGAAGGGTCTAATTCACCCCTCCACTTT,CASSLGEGSNSPLHF
TRBV27,NA,TRBJ1-1,NA,TGTGCCAGCAGTTTAGTGGGGGGTGGGGGAGCTTTCTTT,CASSLVGGGGAFF
TRBV6-6,NA,TRBJ1-1,NA,TGTGCCAGCAGTGCCCAGTACACTGAAGCTTTCTTT,CASSAQYTEAFF
TRBV2,TRBD1,TRBJ1-6,once,TGTGCCAGCAGACCCGGGACAGGGGTAGGGAATTCACCCCTCCACTTT,CASRPGTGVGNSPLHF